Presented here are 3 T cell receptor beta chains from one specimen sequenced in a study of neurological immune-mediated disorders. Using its own MiXCR run on the 5' RACE reads, TCRdb lists one record per CDR3 protein. The sample shows 3,500 to 5,000 distinct CDR3 sequences, around a third of them seen only once. The specimen was CD8+ T cells from blood. The receptors were gathered from a man in his forties or fifties with HTLV-1-associated myelopathy (HAM/TSP).

This clonotype was counted many times. The chain uses TRBV29-1 and TRBJ2-7, with 7 positions matching TRBD2. Trimming cost V 7 bases and J 2 bases; bases outside gene matches: 8. Germline CDR1 reads SQVTM; CDR2 reads ANQGSEA. The CDR3 has 13 amino acids. The CDR3 DNA sequence: TGCAGCGCCCTCGGGGGAGGGGCCTACGAGCAGTACTTC. It yields the protein CSALGGGAYEQYF.

This clonotype was picked up many times. V is TRBV3-1 and J is TRBJ1-2; D gene ambiguous. The ends were cut back, 5 bases at V and 6 bases at J, with 19 bases in the middle. The CDR3 runs to 15 residues. Germline loops: CDR1 LGHDT, CDR2 YNNKEL (reference sequence). The CDR3 DNA is TGTGCCAGCAGCGAGGGAATGACGTCCGAGGATGGCTACACCTTC. It yields the protein CASSEGMTSEDGYTF. The whole variable domain, remainder taken from reference TRBV3-1 and TRBJ1-2, is DTAVSQTPKYLVTQMGNDKSIKCEQNLGHDTMYWYKQDSKKFLKIMFSYNNKELIINETVPNRFSPKSPDKAHLNLHINSLELGDSAVYFCASSEGMTSEDGYTFGSGTRLTVV.

The rearrangement joins TRBV24-1 to TRBJ2-1; D is perhaps TRBD2 (5 bases). The CDR3 is 14 amino acids. V was shortened by 5 bases and J by 9 bases, with 16 bases between the two germline ends. The V gene's germline CDR1 is KGHDR and CDR2 SFDVKD. The CDR3: CATSATGLLGEQFF. CDR3 DNA sequence: TGTGCCACCAGTGCCACCGGCCTACTAGGTGAGCAGTTCTTC.